The clone carrying this TCR beta chain has a handful of counts. No antigen is known for it. The data belong to a study of cytomegalovirus exposure and HLA in healthy donors. Overall study: A later analysis reported the same platform for the roughly 120 validation repertoires and the approximately 700 first-cohort repertoires. General observations from the study: Altogether, 150 to 200 TCR beta chains were recorded as cytomegalovirus-associated.

TCRdb keeps only in-frame clones here, not all; method: immunoSEQ multiplex PCR. The repertoire consists of 100,000 or so clones, with approximately 90% occurring once and the leading ten covering 3% to 4%. The length of the CDR3 is 11 residues. V was clipped by 8 bases and J by 6 bases; unmatched bases: 3. Germline CDR1 MDHEN, CDR2 SYDVKM. The genes are TRBV28 and TRBJ1-1, with 7 bases identical to TRBD1. The sequence was collected from a woman aged 18-29 years in good health and CMV-seropositive. The sample comprised PBMCs. The CDR3 DNA is TGTGCCAGCCGGGGACAGCCTGAAGCTTTCTTT. This gives the protein CASRGQPEAFF.